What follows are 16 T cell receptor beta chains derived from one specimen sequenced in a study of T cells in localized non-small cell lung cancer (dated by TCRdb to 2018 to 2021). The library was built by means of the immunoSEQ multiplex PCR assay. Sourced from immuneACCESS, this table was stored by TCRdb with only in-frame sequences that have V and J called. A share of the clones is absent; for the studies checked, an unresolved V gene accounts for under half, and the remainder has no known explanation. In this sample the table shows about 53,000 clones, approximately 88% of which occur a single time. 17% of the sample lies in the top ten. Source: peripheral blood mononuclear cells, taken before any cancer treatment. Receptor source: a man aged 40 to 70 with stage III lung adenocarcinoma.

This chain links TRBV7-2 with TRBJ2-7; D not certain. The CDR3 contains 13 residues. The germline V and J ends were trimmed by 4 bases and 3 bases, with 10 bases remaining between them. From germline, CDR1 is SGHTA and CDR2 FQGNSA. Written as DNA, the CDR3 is TGTGCCAGCAGCTACCGACTGGGCTACGAGCAGTACTTC. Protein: CASSYRLGYEQYF.

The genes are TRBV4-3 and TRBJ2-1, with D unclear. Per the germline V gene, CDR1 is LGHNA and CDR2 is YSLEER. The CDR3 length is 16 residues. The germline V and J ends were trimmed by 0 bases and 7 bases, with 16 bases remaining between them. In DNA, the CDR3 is TGCGCCAGCAGCCAAGATGGGCAGGAGCGAGTGAATGAGCAGTTCTTC. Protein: CASSQDGQERVNEQFF.

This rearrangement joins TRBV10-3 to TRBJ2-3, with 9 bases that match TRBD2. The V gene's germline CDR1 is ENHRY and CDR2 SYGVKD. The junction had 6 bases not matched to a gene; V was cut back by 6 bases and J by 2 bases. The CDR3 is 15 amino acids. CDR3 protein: CAIRSTSGYTDTQYF. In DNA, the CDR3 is TGTGCCATCAGATCTACTAGCGGGTACACAGATACGCAGTATTTT.

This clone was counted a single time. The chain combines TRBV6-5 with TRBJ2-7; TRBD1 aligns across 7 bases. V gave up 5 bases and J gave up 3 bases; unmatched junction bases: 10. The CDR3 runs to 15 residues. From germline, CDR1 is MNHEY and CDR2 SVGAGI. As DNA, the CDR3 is TGTGCCAGCAGTGGCCTCGGACAGGCCGACTACGAGCAGTACTTC. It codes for CASSGLGQADYEQYF.

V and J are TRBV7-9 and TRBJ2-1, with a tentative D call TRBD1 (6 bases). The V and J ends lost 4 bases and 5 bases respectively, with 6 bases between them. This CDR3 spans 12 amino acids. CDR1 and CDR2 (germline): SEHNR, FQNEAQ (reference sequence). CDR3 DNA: TGTGCCAGCAGCTGGACAGACAATGAGCAGTTCTTC. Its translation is CASSWTDNEQFF.

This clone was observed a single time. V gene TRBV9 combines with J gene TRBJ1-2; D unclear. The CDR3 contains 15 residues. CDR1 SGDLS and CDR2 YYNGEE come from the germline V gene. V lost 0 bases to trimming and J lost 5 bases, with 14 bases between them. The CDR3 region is CASSVEGSGSYGYTF. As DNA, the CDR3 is TGTGCCAGCAGCGTAGAGGGCAGCGGATCTTATGGCTACACCTTC.

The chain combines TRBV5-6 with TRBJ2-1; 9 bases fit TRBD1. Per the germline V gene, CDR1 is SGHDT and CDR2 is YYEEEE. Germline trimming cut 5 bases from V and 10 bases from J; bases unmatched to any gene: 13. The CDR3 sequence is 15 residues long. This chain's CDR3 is CASRVTGQGLGEQFF. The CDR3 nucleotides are TGTGCCAGCAGGGTAACGGGACAGGGTCTAGGAGAGCAGTTCTTC. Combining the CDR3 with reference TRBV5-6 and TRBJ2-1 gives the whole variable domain DAGVTQSPTHLIKTRGQQVTLRCSPKSGHDTVSWYQQALGQGPQFIFQYYEEEERQRGNFPDRFSGHQFPNYSSELNVNALLLGDSALYLCASRVTGQGLGEQFFGPGTRLTVL.

CDR3: CASSLKGLGAWDEQYF. For the CDR3, the DNA is TGTGCCAGCAGCTTAAAAGGGCTGGGGGCATGGGACGAGCAGTACTTC. The chain carries TRBV13 and TRBJ2-7; tentative D call: TRBD1 (6 bases). Germline-derived CDR1 and CDR2 are PRHDT and FYEKMQ (reference sequence). Trimming took 2 bases from V and 5 from J, leaving 19 bases between them. This CDR3 comprises 16 residues.

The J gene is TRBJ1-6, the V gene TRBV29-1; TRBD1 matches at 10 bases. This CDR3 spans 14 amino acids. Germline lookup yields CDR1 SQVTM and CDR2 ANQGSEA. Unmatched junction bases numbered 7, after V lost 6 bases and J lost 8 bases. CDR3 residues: CSVQGTGDDSPLHF. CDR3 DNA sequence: TGCAGCGTCCAAGGGACAGGGGATGATTCACCCCTCCACTTT.

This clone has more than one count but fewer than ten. CDR3 sequence (DNA): TGCAGCGTTCTAGACAGACCGAACACTGAAGCTTTCTTT. Translated, it gives CSVLDRPNTEAFF. The V gene is TRBV29-1, the J gene TRBJ1-1; weak D call: TRBD1 (5 bases). This CDR3 comprises 13 residues. Germline-derived CDR1 and CDR2 are SQVTM and ANQGSEA. Trimming shortened V by 5 bases and J by 1 base, and 11 bases separated the two germline ends.

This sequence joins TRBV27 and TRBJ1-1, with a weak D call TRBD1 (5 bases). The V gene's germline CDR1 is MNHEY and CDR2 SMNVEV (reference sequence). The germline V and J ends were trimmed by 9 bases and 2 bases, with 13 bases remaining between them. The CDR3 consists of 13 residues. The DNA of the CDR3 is TGTGCCAGAACCCTAGGGACTAACACTGAAGCTTTCTTT. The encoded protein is CARTLGTNTEAFF.

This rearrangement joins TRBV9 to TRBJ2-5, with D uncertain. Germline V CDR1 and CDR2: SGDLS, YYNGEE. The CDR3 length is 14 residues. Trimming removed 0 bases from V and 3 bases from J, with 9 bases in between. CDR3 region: CASSVGSVEETQYF. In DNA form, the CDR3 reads TGTGCCAGCAGCGTAGGTTCAGTAGAAGAGACCCAGTACTTC.

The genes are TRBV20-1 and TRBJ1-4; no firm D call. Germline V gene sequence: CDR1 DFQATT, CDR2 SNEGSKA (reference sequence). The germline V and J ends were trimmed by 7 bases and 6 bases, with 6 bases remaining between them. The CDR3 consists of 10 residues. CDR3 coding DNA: TGCAGTGTGCGGGATGAAAAACTGTTTTTT. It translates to CSVRDEKLFF.

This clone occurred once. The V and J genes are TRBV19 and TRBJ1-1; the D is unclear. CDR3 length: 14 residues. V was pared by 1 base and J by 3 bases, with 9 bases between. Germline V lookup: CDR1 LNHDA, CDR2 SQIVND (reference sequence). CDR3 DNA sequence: TGTGCCAGTAGTATAGGGGAAGGCTACACTGAAGCTTTCTTT. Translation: CASSIGEGYTEAFF.

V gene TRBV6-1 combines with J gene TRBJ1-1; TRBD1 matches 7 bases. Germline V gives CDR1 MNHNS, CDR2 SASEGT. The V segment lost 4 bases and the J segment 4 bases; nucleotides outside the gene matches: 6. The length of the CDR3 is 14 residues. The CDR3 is CASSAGTATTEAFF. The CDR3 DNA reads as TGTGCCAGCAGTGCCGGGACAGCCACCACTGAAGCTTTCTTT.

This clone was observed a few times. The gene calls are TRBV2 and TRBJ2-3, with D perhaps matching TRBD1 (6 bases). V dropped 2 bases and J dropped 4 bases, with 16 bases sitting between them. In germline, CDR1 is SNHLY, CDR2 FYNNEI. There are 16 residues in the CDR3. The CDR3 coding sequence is TGTGCCAGCAGTGAATTGGGGGCGGTGAGTGCAGATACGCAGTATTTT. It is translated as CASSELGAVSADTQYF.